This paragraph reports one T cell receptor beta chain. The record originates from a study of blood T cell repertoires in COVID-19. Study-level information: Samples taken during acute and convalescent COVID-19 were collected in the United States, Italy and Spain. From T cells, B-cell-depleted T cells, or PBMCs came the material, which was cDNA or gDNA.

Assay used: immunoSEQ multiplex PCR; TCRdb lists only in-frame clones, some missing. The repertoire holds around 130,000 clones, with roughly 80% as singletons. Recovery meant two consecutive negative NP/OP PCR tests, professional clearance, or resolved symptoms. V dropped 10 bases and J dropped 8 bases, with 21 bases sitting between them. Germline lookup yields CDR1 MNHEY and CDR2 SVGAGI. The CDR3 totals 14 residues. The chain uses TRBV6-5 and TRBJ2-1; D is perhaps TRBD1 (5 bases). The sequenced sample consisted of PBMCs or T cells enriched from blood (not recorded which). This TCR came from a man aged 25-40 years who had recovered from COVID-19. The CDR3 is CATRRVGDSDEQFF. CDR3 DNA: TGTGCCACCCGAAGAGTAGGGGATTCGGATGAGCAGTTCTTC.